This passage covers 32 T cell receptor beta chains from one sample sequenced in a study of cytomegalovirus exposure and HLA in healthy donors. Researchers ran the PCR with 60 Vbeta and 13 Jbeta primers. Produced via immunoSEQ multiplex PCR; TCRdb's table is partial and in-frame only. Among 150,000 or so clones listed, over 65% were seen once. The sequenced sample consisted of PBMCs. The receptors originated from a female donor in good health and CMV-seronegative.

The rearrangement links TRBV7-9 to TRBJ2-2, with D maybe TRBD2 (7 bases). The length of the CDR3 is 17 residues. CDR1 SEHNR and CDR2 FQNEAQ come from the germline V gene (reference sequence). V lost 6 bases, J lost 6 bases, and 23 bases lay in between. CDR3 region: CASSQGGASGLSGELFF. CDR3 DNA: TGTGCCAGCAGTCAAGGGGGGGCTAGCGGACTATCCGGGGAGCTGTTTTTT.

CDR3 DNA sequence: TGTGCCAGCAGCCAAGTAGCAGACAACTATGGCTACACCTTC. Its protein product is CASSQVADNYGYTF. The V call is TRBV14, the J call TRBJ1-2; no clear D. Germline assignment: CDR1 SGHDN and CDR2 FVKESK. Trimming pared 1 base from V and 2 bases from J, leaving 8 bases between. CDR3 length: 14 residues.

The chain has TRBV18 and TRBJ2-3; D is perhaps TRBD1 (6 bases). Germline values: CDR1 KGHSH, CDR2 LQKENI. V gave up 2 bases and J gave up 5 bases, with 11 bases separating them. There are 14 residues in the CDR3. In nucleotides, the CDR3 is TGTGCCAGCTCACCAATATCCAGGGGAGATACGCAGTATTTT. Protein: CASSPISRGDTQYF.

The gene calls are TRBV5-4 and TRBJ2-5; TRBD2 is a possible D gene (5 bases). The germline V gene encodes CDR1 SGHNT and CDR2 YYREEE (reference sequence). CDR3 size: 14 residues. Trimming stripped 2 bases from V and 4 bases from J, with 12 bases between. Here the CDR3 reads CASSFRGSAETQYF. The CDR3 nucleotides are TGTGCCAGCAGCTTCCGTGGTAGCGCAGAGACCCAGTACTTC.

This chain joins TRBV2 and TRBJ1-3; 11 nucleotides align to TRBD1. After removal of 4 bases from V and 3 bases from J, the junction contained 2 bases not matched to a gene. Germline V gene data show CDR1 as SNHLY and CDR2 as FYNNEI. The CDR3 sequence is 15 residues long. The CDR3 sequence is CASSGDRGYGNTIYF. CDR3 DNA sequence: TGTGCCAGCAGTGGGGACAGGGGGTATGGAAACACCATATATTTT.

The CDR3 nucleotides are TGTGCCAGCAGCCAACTGCGGGGTGTAGGATATGGCTACACCTTC. Protein sequence: CASSQLRGVGYGYTF. The V and J genes are TRBV7-8 and TRBJ1-2; no firm D call. V gave up 5 bases and J gave up 5 bases, with 18 bases separating them. The CDR3 is made up of 15 amino acids. CDR1 SGHVS and CDR2 FQNEAQ come from the germline V gene.

With respect to this clone: Different DNA sequences within this sample yield the same CDR3. The rearrangement uses TRBV4-3 and TRBJ2-2; D not certain. V was shortened by 0 bases and J by 5 bases, with 7 bases between the two germline ends. The length of the CDR3 is 14 residues. The germline V gene encodes CDR1 LGHNA and CDR2 YSLEER. The CDR3 loop reads CASSQEPQTGELFF. CDR3 in DNA: TGCGCCAGCAGCCAAGAACCGCAGACCGGGGAGCTGTTTTTT.

J is TRBJ2-2 and V is TRBV29-1; D gene unclear. The germline V and J ends were trimmed by 5 bases and 4 bases, with 8 bases remaining between them. CDR1 and CDR2 (germline): SQVTM, ANQGSEA. CDR3 length: 12 residues. CDR3 residues: CSVSAGTGELFF. As DNA, the CDR3 is TGCAGCGTTAGTGCAGGCACCGGGGAGCTGTTTTTT.

V is TRBV7-8 and J is TRBJ2-2, with TRBD1 as a possible D gene (5 bases). Trimming cost V 4 bases and J 6 bases, with 15 bases left between them. There are 15 residues in the CDR3. The germline gives CDR1 SGHVS, CDR2 FQNEAQ. The CDR3 coding sequence is TGTGCCAGCAGCTATGGCAGGGTTGGGGCCGGGGAGCTGTTTTTT. It codes for CASSYGRVGAGELFF. Filled out from reference TRBV7-8 and TRBJ2-2, the complete variable domain reads GAGVSQSPRYKVAKRGQDVALRCDPISGHVSLFWYQQALGQGPEFLTYFQNEAQLDKSGLPSDRFFAERPEGSVSTLKIQRTQQEDSAVYLCASSYGRVGAGELFFGEGSRLTVL.

The rearrangement links TRBV2 to TRBJ2-1, with unresolved D. This CDR3 region has 14 residues. Germline assignment: CDR1 SNHLY and CDR2 FYNNEI. V lost 5 bases, J lost 6 bases, and 14 bases lay in between. The CDR3 DNA is TGTGCCAGCAGTATCGCAGACTCGCGCAATGAGCAGTTCTTC. Protein: CASSIADSRNEQFF.

V is TRBV27 and J is TRBJ2-1; 7 bases match TRBD1. The germline V gene encodes CDR1 MNHEY and CDR2 SMNVEV (reference sequence). V lost 2 bases, J lost 7 bases, and 8 bases stayed unmatched. This CDR3 has 15 residues. For the CDR3, the DNA is TGTGCCAGCAGTTTACGGGACAGCTGGAGGAATGAGCAGTTCTTC. Its protein is CASSLRDSWRNEQFF.

Worth noting for this clone: Germline and junction disagree at one end, which may indicate a read error. J is TRBJ2-7 and V is TRBV29-1, with 10 bases identical to TRBD1. Germline assignment: CDR1 SQVTM and CDR2 ANQGSEA. The CDR3 is 12 amino acids. The CDR3 coding sequence is TGCAGCGTTGATCTTGGAGGGACAGGGGCCCTCTTC. Its translation is CSVDLGGTGALF.

The chain carries TRBV2 and TRBJ1-3, with 8 positions matching TRBD1. With V trimmed by 7 bases and J by 3 bases, 5 bases remained unmatched. The CDR3 runs 14 residues. Germline loops: CDR1 SNHLY, CDR2 FYNNEI. The CDR3 protein is CASNQQGVGNTIYF. In DNA form, the CDR3 reads TGTGCCAGCAACCAACAGGGGGTTGGAAACACCATATATTTT.

A single count supports this clone. The chain couples TRBV15 to TRBJ1-3, with 7 positions matching TRBD1. V lost 0 bases, J lost 3 bases, and 14 bases stayed unmatched. CDR3 length equals 19 residues. CDR1 LNHNV and CDR2 YYDKDF come from the germline V gene (reference sequence). The CDR3 region is CATSRDLSSEGADGNTIYF. DNA for the CDR3: TGTGCCACCAGCAGAGATTTGTCTTCGGAGGGGGCGGATGGAAACACCATATATTTT.

The chain has TRBV5-5 and TRBJ1-2; 9 nucleotides line up with TRBD1. V shed 0 bases and J 2 bases; nucleotides not matched to a gene: 5. The CDR3 runs 16 residues. Germline V gene lookup returns CDR1 SGHKS and CDR2 YYEKEE (reference sequence). CDR3 sequence: CASSLVTGGANYGYTF. In DNA form, the CDR3 reads TGTGCCAGCAGCTTGGTGACAGGGGGGGCGAACTATGGCTACACCTTC.

This sequence joins TRBV29-1 and TRBJ1-3; no clear D. This CDR3 is built from 16 residues. CDR1 SQVTM and CDR2 ANQGSEA come from the germline V gene. Trimming took 5 bases from V and 3 from J, leaving 20 bases between them. Here the CDR3 reads CSVLSMSAGSGNTIYF. The DNA of the CDR3 is TGCAGCGTTCTCTCTATGTCCGCGGGGAGTGGAAACACCATATATTTT.

The J gene is TRBJ1-4, the V gene TRBV10-3; D perhaps matches TRBD1 (6 bases). The CDR3 is 13 amino acids. Trimming left V 6 bases short and J 4 bases short, with 9 bases between. CDR1 and CDR2 from the germline V gene are ENHRY and SYGVKD. Here the CDR3 reads CAISAGDNEKLFF. The DNA of the CDR3 is TGTGCCATCAGCGCAGGGGATAATGAAAAACTGTTTTTT.

The rearrangement joins TRBV5-6 to TRBJ1-4; the D gene is possibly TRBD1 (6 bases). Germline CDR1 is SGHDT and CDR2 is YYEEEE. V was shortened by 4 bases and J by 0 bases, with 22 bases between the two germline ends. The CDR3 sequence is 19 residues long. The CDR3 reads CASSHGRGGYLSTNEKLFF. CDR3 sequence (DNA): TGTGCCAGCAGCCACGGTCGTGGGGGCTACTTGTCAACTAATGAAAAACTGTTTTTT. The full variable domain, with the rest looked up from reference TRBV5-6 and TRBJ1-4, is DAGVTQSPTHLIKTRGQQVTLRCSPKSGHDTVSWYQQALGQGPQFIFQYYEEEERQRGNFPDRFSGHQFPNYSSELNVNALLLGDSALYLCASSHGRGGYLSTNEKLFFGSGTQLSVL.

The genes are TRBV28 and TRBJ2-5; 9 bases are a match to TRBD2. The V gene's germline CDR1 is MDHEN and CDR2 SYDVKM. The CDR3 has 14 residues. Trimming at V came to 6 bases and at J to 11 bases, leaving 13 bases not matched to a gene. The CDR3 bases are TGTGCCAGCAGCATTAGCGGGAGTATCAACAAGCAGTACTTC. Translated, it gives CASSISGSINKQYF.

This chain links TRBV9 with TRBJ1-1; the D is unclear. Germline lookup yields CDR1 SGDLS and CDR2 YYNGEE. The CDR3 has 14 amino acids. Between the trimmed V and J ends, which lost 1 base and 5 bases, there was a span of 12 bases. CDR3 DNA: TGTGCCAGCAGCGTAACTGGAGAGGAGACTGAAGCTTTCTTT. Translated: CASSVTGEETEAFF.

V is TRBV5-4 and J is TRBJ1-2, with 7 positions matching TRBD1. The germline V gene has CDR1 SGHNT and CDR2 YYREEE (reference sequence). This CDR3 is 14 amino acids long. Trimming took 2 bases from V and 2 from J; bases not matched to a gene: 3. For the CDR3, the DNA is TGTGCCAGCAGCTTTCCAGGGGGGAACTATGGCTACACCTTC. Its translation: CASSFPGGNYGYTF.

The CDR3: CASSLGQGRWYGYTF. In DNA form, the CDR3 reads TGCGCCAGCAGCTTGGGACAGGGAAGGTGGTATGGCTACACCTTC. The chain couples TRBV5-1 to TRBJ1-2, with 7 bases lining up with TRBD1. V trimming: 0 bases; J trimming: 5 bases; junction bases outside the gene matches: 7. The CDR3 runs to 15 residues. Germline CDR1 SGHRS, CDR2 YFSETQ.

V gene TRBV15 combines with J gene TRBJ2-7; a weak D match, TRBD2 (5 bases). Germline-derived CDR1 and CDR2 are LNHNV and YYDKDF (reference sequence). Trimming took off 0 bases at V and 2 bases at J, with 8 bases between the two ends. The CDR3 loop spans 14 amino acids. CDR3 bases: TGTGCCACCAGCAGAGATCACGGGGCCTACGAGCAGTACTTC. Translating it yields CATSRDHGAYEQYF.

This rearrangement joins TRBV5-1 to TRBJ2-2, with D tentatively TRBD2 (6 bases). The V end was cut by 4 bases, the J end by 1 base, with 11 bases between. CDR1 and CDR2 from the germline V gene are SGHRS and YFSETQ. The CDR3 loop spans 15 amino acids. The CDR3 is CASSPGEGNTGELFF. The CDR3 nucleotides read TGCGCCAGCAGCCCGGGAGAGGGGAACACCGGGGAGCTGTTTTTT.

This chain uses TRBV6-5 with TRBJ2-2; TRBD1 might be the D (6 bases). The V gene's germline CDR1 is MNHEY and CDR2 SVGAGI. Trimming took 0 bases from V and 6 from J, leaving 8 bases between them. There are 14 residues in the CDR3. CDR3 residues: CASSYSEGAGELFF. The CDR3 region has the DNA TGTGCCAGCAGTTACTCTGAGGGGGCCGGGGAGCTGTTTTTT.

This clone came up a few times. V and J are TRBV9 and TRBJ2-3; 8 nucleotides line up with TRBD2. Germline V gene sequence: CDR1 SGDLS, CDR2 YYNGEE. The CDR3 runs to 15 residues. Trimming at V came to 3 bases and at J to 2 bases, leaving 5 bases not matched to a gene. This CDR3 reads CASSATSGVTDTQYF. CDR3 nucleotide sequence: TGTGCCAGCAGCGCCACTAGCGGTGTCACAGATACGCAGTATTTT.

The chain is built from TRBV7-8 and TRBJ1-2; 9 positions match TRBD1. Germline values: CDR1 SGHVS, CDR2 FQNEAQ. The CDR3 has 15 residues. The J segment lost 0 bases and the V segment lost 4 bases, leaving 3 bases of the junction unmatched. The CDR3 nucleotides are TGTGCCAGCAGCTCCGGGACAGGGACTAACTATGGCTACACCTTC. Amino acids: CASSSGTGTNYGYTF.

The chain combines TRBV18 with TRBJ2-2, with TRBD1 as a possible D gene (6 bases). Trimming removed 6 bases at V and 11 bases at J, with 13 bases between. The CDR3 is made up of 12 amino acids. Per the germline V gene, CDR1 is KGHSH and CDR2 is LQKENI. The CDR3 coding sequence is TGTGCCAGCTCCGAACAGGGTCCAGAGCTGTTTTTT. Its translation is CASSEQGPELFF. Supplemented by reference TRBV18 and TRBJ2-2, the full variable domain reads NAGVMQNPRHLVRRRGQEARLRCSPMKGHSHVYWYRQLPEEGLKFMVYLQKENIIDESGMPKERFSAEFPKEGPSILRIQQVVRGDSAAYFCASSEQGPELFFGEGSRLTVL.

The chain recombines TRBV18 with TRBJ2-1, with unresolved D. The CDR3 totals 13 residues. V lost 3 bases, J lost 1 base, and 4 bases lay in between. CDR1 and CDR2 (germline): KGHSH, LQKENI. Written as DNA, the CDR3 is TGTGCCAGCTCACCGAGGTCCTACAATGAGCAGTTCTTC. It is translated as CASSPRSYNEQFF.

V is TRBV5-1 and J is TRBJ2-5; D is perhaps TRBD2 (5 bases). The CDR3 extends over 14 amino acids. With 0 bases removed from V and 1 base from J, the gap between germline ends came to 7 bases. The V gene's germline CDR1 is SGHRS and CDR2 YFSETQ. CDR3 nucleotides: TGCGCCAGCAGCTTGGGTAGCGTCCAAGAGACCCAGTACTTC. Amino acid sequence: CASSLGSVQETQYF.

This clone was seen a handful of times. The chain uses TRBV12-5 and TRBJ2-1; D is possibly TRBD2 (6 bases). Per the germline V gene, CDR1 is LGHNT and CDR2 is FRNRAP. The CDR3 consists of 16 residues. Deletions cut 3 bases from V and 0 bases from J, with 12 bases between. CDR3 amino acids: CASGFGGRGSYNEQFF. The CDR3 DNA reads as TGTGCTAGTGGTTTCGGGGGTAGGGGCTCCTACAATGAGCAGTTCTTC.

This sequence joins TRBV27 and TRBJ2-1; 9 bases align to TRBD2. The CDR3 contains 15 residues. J lost 6 bases, V lost 4 bases, and 7 bases had no gene match. Germline values: CDR1 MNHEY, CDR2 SMNVEV (reference sequence). The CDR3 bases are TGTGCCAGCAGTTCGCGCGGGGGGGGGAGCAATGAGCAGTTCTTC. It is translated as CASSSRGGGSNEQFF.